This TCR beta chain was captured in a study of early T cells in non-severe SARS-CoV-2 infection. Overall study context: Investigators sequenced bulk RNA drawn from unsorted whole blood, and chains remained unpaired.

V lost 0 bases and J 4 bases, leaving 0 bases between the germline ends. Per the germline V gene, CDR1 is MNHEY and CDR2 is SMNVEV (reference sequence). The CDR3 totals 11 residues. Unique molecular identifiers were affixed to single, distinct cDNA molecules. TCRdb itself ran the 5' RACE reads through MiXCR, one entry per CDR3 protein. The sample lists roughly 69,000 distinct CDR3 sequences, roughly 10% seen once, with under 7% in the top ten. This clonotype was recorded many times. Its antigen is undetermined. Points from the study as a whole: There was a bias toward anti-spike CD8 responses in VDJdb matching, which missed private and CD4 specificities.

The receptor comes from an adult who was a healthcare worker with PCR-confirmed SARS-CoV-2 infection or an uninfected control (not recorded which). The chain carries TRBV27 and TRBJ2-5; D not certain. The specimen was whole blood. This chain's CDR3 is CASSLSETQYF. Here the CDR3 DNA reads TGTGCCAGCAGTTTATCAGAGACCCAGTACTTC.